This entry lists 24 T cell receptor beta chains sequenced from one sample in a study of T-cell reconstitution after alpha-beta-depleted transplantation in children. Unique molecular identifiers were used to barcode this TCRbeta library. TCRdb ran MiXCR on the PCR reads and lists one entry per CDR3 protein. The data contain approximately 650,000 distinct CDR3 sequences, 10% to 15% of them singletons. The sequencing used PBMCs, collected before TCRalphabeta/CD19-depleted stem cell transplant. These receptors were taken from a girl aged 2 to 10 with congenital amegakaryocytic thrombocytopenia, due to receive a stem cell transplant.

The chain employs TRBV7-6 and TRBJ2-7; 11 positions agree with TRBD1. This CDR3 has 16 amino acids. Unmatched junction bases numbered 11, after V lost 6 bases and J lost 4 bases. The germline V gene encodes CDR1 SGHVS and CDR2 FNYEAQ. The DNA of the CDR3 is TGTGCCAGCAGTTCCAGACCGGGACAGGGGGTTTACGAGCAGTACTTC. Protein: CASSSRPGQGVYEQYF.

This clonotype was observed a handful of times. The DNA of the CDR3 is TGTGCCATCAGTGTTGGGGGGAGCTACGAGCAGTACTTC. This sequence encodes CAISVGGSYEQYF. V and J are TRBV10-3 and TRBJ2-7; perhaps TRBD2 as D (6 bases). Trimming cost V 4 bases and J 3 bases, with 10 bases left between them. The CDR3 runs to 13 residues. Germline V gives CDR1 ENHRY, CDR2 SYGVKD.

For the CDR3, the DNA is TGTGCCAGCAGTCAGGTGATTGACACTGAAGCTTTCTTT. This codes for CASSQVIDTEAFF. The V gene is TRBV6-6, the J gene TRBJ1-1; D unresolved. There are 13 residues in the CDR3. V was clipped by 5 bases and J by 3 bases, with 10 bases between them. Germline V gene lookup returns CDR1 MNHNY and CDR2 SVGAGI (reference sequence).

The table lists this clonotype with many counts. This chain links TRBV6-5 with TRBJ2-5; 7 bases agree with TRBD2. After removal of 0 bases from V and 2 bases from J, the junction contained 9 bases not matched to a gene. The germline gives CDR1 MNHEY, CDR2 SVGAGI. The CDR3 runs to 17 residues. CDR3 bases: TGTGCCAGCAGTTACTCTATTGCGGGGGATTTGCAAGAGACCCAGTACTTC. Encoded protein: CASSYSIAGDLQETQYF.

The table lists this clonotype with many counts. This chain joins TRBV5-1 and TRBJ1-5; perhaps TRBD1 as D (6 bases). V was clipped by 1 base and J by 2 bases, with 10 bases between them. Germline V gene lookup returns CDR1 SGHRS and CDR2 YFSETQ. This CDR3 is 15 amino acids long. In DNA form, the CDR3 reads TGCGCCAGCAGCTTGCATGGGGGCGGCAATCAGCCCCAGCATTTT. Encoded protein: CASSLHGGGNQPQHF.

This clonotype was recorded many times. CDR3 DNA sequence: TGCAGTGCTAACGCAGCAGATGCCTCCGTTGACCACGAGCAGTACTTC. Its translation is CSANAADASVDHEQYF. The chain couples TRBV20-1 to TRBJ2-7; D remains unclear. Trimming left V 4 bases short and J 5 bases short, with 24 bases between. This CDR3 is 16 amino acids long. Germline CDR1 reads DFQATT; CDR2 reads SNEGSKA (reference sequence).

This clonotype was recorded a few times. The genes are TRBV3-1 and TRBJ1-5; D remains ambiguous. The V gene's germline CDR1 is LGHDT and CDR2 YNNKEL (reference sequence). Between the trimmed V and J ends, which lost 3 bases and 7 bases, there was a span of 16 bases. The CDR3 has 15 residues. CDR3 nucleotides: TGTGCCAGCAGCCACTCTAAAATCCGGGCCCAGCCCCAGCATTTT. Its protein is CASSHSKIRAQPQHF.

Many counts were recorded for this clonotype. This chain links TRBV4-1 with TRBJ2-7, with D unresolved. Germline V gene data show CDR1 as MGHRA and CDR2 as YSYEKL. The V end lost 1 base, the J end lost 0 bases, and 13 bases lay between the germline ends. The CDR3 has 16 residues. The CDR3 region has the DNA TGCGCCAGCAGCCAAGGTCAAATAGCTAGCTCCTACGAGCAGTACTTC. Its translation: CASSQGQIASSYEQYF.

The chain uses TRBV7-6 and TRBJ1-1; D remains ambiguous. The V end lost 4 bases, the J end lost 5 bases, and 17 bases lay between the germline ends. In germline, CDR1 is SGHVS, CDR2 FNYEAQ. CDR3 length: 15 amino acids. CDR3 loop: CASSSAVLLGTEAFF. CDR3 sequence (DNA): TGTGCCAGCAGCTCAGCTGTTCTCCTGGGAACTGAAGCTTTCTTT.

This chain links TRBV6-2 or TRBV6-3 with TRBJ1-2, with D unresolved. The V gene lost 5 bases and the J gene lost 2 bases, with 9 bases spanning the gap. Germline V lookup: CDR1 MNHEY, CDR2 SVGEGT. The CDR3 is made up of 13 amino acids. The CDR3 DNA reads as TGTGCCAGCAGTGCCACACGGAACTATGGCTACACCTTC. Translating gives CASSATRNYGYTF.

The rearrangement joins TRBV10-2 to TRBJ2-7; 10 nucleotides agree with TRBD2. CDR1 and CDR2 (germline): WSHSY, SAAADI. The CDR3 runs to 15 residues. V gave up 2 bases and J gave up 4 bases; unmatched junction bases: 5. CDR3 sequence reads: CASSEGLAELYEQYF. CDR3 DNA: TGCGCCAGCAGTGAGGGACTAGCGGAGCTGTACGAGCAGTACTTC.

This clonotype was counted between two and nine times. The chain joins TRBV20-1 to TRBJ1-2; a possible D gene is TRBD1 (6 bases). Trimming removed 0 bases at V and 1 base at J, with 18 bases between. The V gene's germline CDR1 is DFQATT and CDR2 SNEGSKA (reference sequence). This CDR3 is built from 17 residues. CDR3 protein: CSARDVIGRGHNYGYTF. The DNA for the CDR3 is TGCAGTGCTAGAGACGTTATAGGGCGGGGGCATAACTATGGCTACACCTTC.

Ten or more counts support this clonotype. This chain connects TRBV12-3 or TRBV12-4 to TRBJ2-7, with TRBD2 matching over 9 bases. V dropped 2 bases and J dropped 0; count of bases not matched to a gene: 23. This CDR3 spans 22 amino acids. Written as DNA, the CDR3 is TGTGCCAGCAGTTTAACCCCTAAGACTAGCGGTTACGTCTACGATTACTCCTACGAGCAGTACTTC. Translation: CASSLTPKTSGYVYDYSYEQYF.

In this sample, this clonotype turned up a few times. The chain links TRBV7-6 to TRBJ1-1, with 8 positions matching TRBD1. The CDR3 runs to 15 residues. V gave up 5 bases and J gave up 3 bases; unmatched junction bases: 8. CDR1 and CDR2 from the germline V gene are SGHVS and FNYEAQ. Here the CDR3 reads CASSPSGGQDTEAFF. The CDR3 DNA follows: TGTGCCAGCAGCCCTTCAGGGGGCCAGGACACTGAAGCTTTCTTT.

This clonotype was seen ten or more times. The V gene is TRBV5-1, the J gene TRBJ2-3; D remains ambiguous. This CDR3 has 14 residues. Germline V lookup: CDR1 SGHRS, CDR2 YFSETQ. The V and J ends lost 6 bases and 5 bases respectively, with 16 bases between them. Here the CDR3 reads CASTSLRFQDTQYF. As DNA, the CDR3 is TGCGCCAGCACGTCCCTCCGGTTTCAAGATACGCAGTATTTT.

The chain carries TRBV6-1 and TRBJ2-7; 12 nucleotides agree with TRBD2. The germline gives CDR1 MNHNS, CDR2 SASEGT. The CDR3 covers 18 residues. J was trimmed by 0 bases and V by 5 bases; bases with no gene match: 11. The chain's CDR3 is CASSLLLAGGGGSYEQYF. In DNA, the CDR3 is TGTGCCAGCAGTCTCCTACTAGCGGGAGGAGGGGGCTCCTACGAGCAGTACTTC.

The rearrangement uses TRBV20-1 and TRBJ2-7; 8 bases are a match to TRBD1. CDR1 and CDR2 from the germline V gene are DFQATT and SNEGSKA (reference sequence). This CDR3 contains 14 residues. The J segment lost 1 base and the V segment lost 6 bases, leaving 8 bases of the junction unmatched. The CDR3 DNA is TGCAGTGCCCCGGCCGGACAGGGATCCTACGAGCAGTACTTC. Translating it yields CSAPAGQGSYEQYF.

This clonotype was found many times. V and J are TRBV5-1 and TRBJ2-7; 8 nucleotides align to TRBD2. The CDR3 is 16 amino acids. V trimming: 4 bases; J trimming: 2 bases; junction bases outside the gene matches: 11. CDR1 and CDR2 from the germline V gene are SGHRS and YFSETQ. CDR3 amino acids: CASSPRASGSTYEQYF. As DNA, the CDR3 is TGCGCCAGCAGCCCCCGGGCTAGCGGGTCCACCTACGAGCAGTACTTC.

This clonotype was detected ten times or more. The chain recombines TRBV10-3 with TRBJ1-1, with 7 bases matching TRBD1. This CDR3 contains 13 residues. J gave up 4 bases and V 6 bases, and 5 bases lay outside the gene matches. Germline CDR1 reads ENHRY; CDR2 reads SYGVKD. The CDR3 DNA follows: TGTGCCATCAGAGGCGACAGGGTCACTGAAGCTTTCTTT. Its protein product is CAIRGDRVTEAFF.

Of note for this clonotype: The junction shows a germline mismatch at one end, possibly a read error. J is TRBJ2-6 and V is TRBV5-1; D gene unclear. Germline CDR1 reads SGHRS; CDR2 reads YFSETQ. The CDR3 runs 15 residues. The CDR3, as DNA: TGCGCCAGCAATGGAGCGCGCTCTGGGCCCAACGTCCTGACTTTC. This translates into CASNGARSGPNVLTF.

This clonotype was recorded at least ten times. The chain employs TRBV5-1 and TRBJ2-1; TRBD2 agrees at 7 bases. V shed 0 bases, J shed 0 bases, and the junction held 12 bases outside the gene matches. Germline values: CDR1 SGHRS, CDR2 YFSETQ. There are 19 residues in the CDR3. The CDR3 DNA follows: TGCGCCAGCAGCTTGGGCCTAGCGGAGAAGACAAGCTCCTACAATGAGCAGTTCTTC. Translating gives CASSLGLAEKTSSYNEQFF.

The table lists this clonotype with many counts. J is TRBJ2-1 and V is TRBV3-1; D is uncertain. This CDR3 contains 12 residues. Trimming took 1 base from V and 10 from J, leaving 8 bases between them. CDR1 and CDR2 from the germline V gene are LGHDT and YNNKEL (reference sequence). CDR3 DNA sequence: TGTGCCAGCAGCCAAGCCCGGACCGAGCAGTTCTTC. Translating it yields CASSQARTEQFF.

This clonotype occurred many times. The chain carries TRBV5-1 and TRBJ1-1; 7 bases agree with TRBD1. Trimming took 0 bases from V and 5 from J; bases not matched to a gene: 10. The germline CDR1 and CDR2 sequences are SGHRS and YFSETQ. The CDR3 contains 16 residues. The CDR3 is CASSLDTGVVVTEAFF. The DNA of the CDR3 is TGCGCCAGCAGCTTGGATACAGGGGTTGTAGTTACTGAAGCTTTCTTT.

V gene TRBV4-1 combines with J gene TRBJ1-5; the D is unclear. Germline V gives CDR1 MGHRA, CDR2 YSYEKL. The V gene lost 0 bases and the J gene lost 3 bases, with 9 bases spanning the gap. The CDR3 covers 15 residues. This chain's CDR3 is CASSQEGTSNQPQHF. In DNA, the CDR3 is TGCGCCAGCAGCCAAGAGGGCACGTCCAATCAGCCCCAGCATTTT.